This T cell receptor (beta chain) was sequenced for a study of blood T cell repertoires in COVID-19. Overall study: Samples came from the United States, Italy and Spain, spanning acute and convalescent COVID-19.

The V gene's germline CDR1 is SEHNR and CDR2 FQNEAQ (reference sequence). V was pared by 5 bases and J by 1 base, with 7 bases of the junction left unmatched. The CDR3 covers 18 residues. TCRdb keeps only in-frame clones here, not all; method: immunoSEQ multiplex PCR. The repertoire has about 63,000 clones, 75% to 85% of them found once; the top ten carry over 25%. The clonotype was recovered from a man aged 55-75 years with COVID-19, enrolled during active disease. The chain carries TRBV7-9 and TRBJ2-4, with 14 positions matching TRBD2. Sequenced material: peripheral blood. The CDR3 loop is CASSLGTSGSLAKNIQYF. CDR3 nucleotides: TGTGCCAGCAGCCTTGGGACTAGCGGGAGCCTGGCCAAAAACATTCAGTACTTC. Using reference TRBV7-9 and TRBJ2-4 for the parts outside the CDR3, the full variable domain is DTGVSQNPRHKITKRGQNVTFRCDPISEHNRLYWYRQTLGQGPEFLTYFQNEAQLEKSRLLSDRFSAERPKGSFSTLEIQRTEQGDSAMYLCASSLGTSGSLAKNIQYFGAGTRLSVL.